The 14 T cell receptor beta chains in this list originate from one sample, sequenced in a study of quantifying T cell responses using KT2 cells. Across the study: RNA was reverse transcribed with TCR alpha and beta constant-region primers.

Each cDNA got a UMI-containing oligo ligated at its 3' end. The first PCR ran roughly 4 cycles with an equimolar RC1.1 and RC1.2 beta primer mix. TCRdb re-called the UMI-ligation and nested PCR reads through MiXCR, storing one row per CDR3 protein. The table shows approximately 43,000 distinct CDR3 sequences, with about 18% occurring only once. The sample was PBMCs spiked with cells of the T cell clone KT2. All receptors come from a human donor.

This clonotype was counted only a few times. The CDR3 nucleotides read TGTGCCATCAGTGAGTCGAAGGGAGCTCTTAGCACAGATACGCAGTATTTT. Amino acids: CAISESKGALSTDTQYF. J is TRBJ2-3 and V is TRBV10-3; weak D call: TRBD2 (5 bases). The CDR3 is 17 residues long. Looked up from germline, CDR1 is ENHRY and CDR2 is SYGVKD. V lost 0 bases and J lost 0, with 13 bases in between.

This clonotype has only a few counts. The rearrangement joins TRBV7-2 to TRBJ2-1; 9 positions agree with TRBD2. The CDR3 covers 15 residues. V was pared by 5 bases and J by 5 bases, with 7 bases of the junction left unmatched. CDR1 and CDR2 (germline): SGHTA, FQGNSA. The CDR3 is CASSTAGGPHNEQFF. In nucleotides, the CDR3 is TGTGCCAGCAGCACGGCGGGGGGGCCCCACAATGAGCAGTTCTTC. Full variable domain (outside the CDR3, taken from reference TRBV7-2 and TRBJ2-1): GAGVSQSPSNKVTEKGKDVELRCDPISGHTALYWYRQSLGQGLEFLIYFQGNSAPDKSGLPSDRFSAERTGGSVSTLTIQRTQQEDSAVYLCASSTAGGPHNEQFFGPGTRLTVL.

The chain links TRBV30 to TRBJ2-1; perhaps D is TRBD1 or TRBD2 (5 bases each). Germline V gene sequence: CDR1 GTSNPN, CDR2 SVGIG (reference sequence). The CDR3 consists of 12 residues. V lost 2 bases and J lost 8, with 10 bases in between. The CDR3 is CAWSSRGDEQFF. CDR3 nucleotides: TGTGCCTGGAGTTCCCGGGGCGATGAGCAGTTCTTC.

The genes are TRBV10-3 and TRBJ1-2, with 7 bases that match TRBD1. Germline lookup yields CDR1 ENHRY and CDR2 SYGVKD. The trim removed 6 bases at V and 5 bases at J, leaving 6 bases unmatched. The CDR3 is 13 amino acids. The CDR3 DNA is TGTGCCATCAGACTACAGGGGTTTTATGGCTACACCTTC. It translates to CAIRLQGFYGYTF.

This clonotype was seen a handful of times. The J gene is TRBJ2-1, the V gene TRBV29-1; weak D call: TRBD1 (6 bases). The CDR3 loop spans 13 amino acids. Per germline, CDR1 SQVTM and CDR2 ANQGSEA. V was clipped by 4 bases and J by 7 bases, with 14 bases between them. The CDR3 here is CSVGDIRWNEQFF. The CDR3 bases are TGCAGCGTTGGGGACATTCGGTGGAATGAGCAGTTCTTC.

This chain links TRBV6-2 or TRBV6-3 with TRBJ2-2; 13 positions match TRBD2. The CDR3 contains 17 residues. Germline-derived CDR1 and CDR2 are MNHEY and SVGEGT. V was clipped by 3 bases and J by 2 bases; unmatched bases: 3. CDR3: CASSYRTSGSNTGELFF. CDR3 bases: TGTGCCAGCAGTTATCGGACTAGCGGGAGTAACACCGGGGAGCTGTTTTTT.

The chain employs TRBV14 and TRBJ1-4; tentative D call: TRBD1 (5 bases). Trimming cost V 3 bases and J 12 bases, with 14 bases left between them. This CDR3 region has 13 residues. Germline V gene data show CDR1 as SGHDN and CDR2 as FVKESK. The CDR3 sequence is CASSHPGSRELFF. The CDR3 DNA is TGTGCCAGCAGCCACCCCGGGAGCAGGGAACTGTTTTTT.

This clonotype has a count of ten or more. This sequence joins TRBV6-6 and TRBJ1-6; the D is unclear. Between the trimmed V and J ends, which lost 2 bases and 14 bases, there was a span of 13 bases. The germline CDR1 and CDR2 sequences are MNHNY and SVGAGI (reference sequence). The CDR3 is made up of 13 amino acids. CDR3 sequence (DNA): TGTGCCAGCAGTTACCCCCGGCCCTTTACCCTCCACTTT. Protein sequence: CASSYPRPFTLHF.

The rearrangement links TRBV18 to TRBJ1-3; D not certain. CDR1 is KGHSH and CDR2 is LQKENI in the germline V gene. This CDR3 comprises 17 residues. Deletions cut 1 base from V and 0 bases from J, with 13 bases between. The chain's CDR3 is CASSPQVVPSSGNTIYF. The CDR3 bases are TGTGCCAGCTCACCACAGGTCGTACCCTCCTCTGGAAACACCATATATTTT.

The V and J genes are TRBV28 and TRBJ1-2; TRBD1 agrees at 7 bases. Losses at the gene ends were 5 bases for V and 1 base for J; bases not matched to a gene: 10. The CDR3 sequence is 16 residues long. Looked up from germline, CDR1 is MDHEN and CDR2 is SYDVKM. Here the CDR3 reads CASSPRGTAFNYGYTF. The CDR3 region has the DNA TGTGCCAGCAGTCCCAGGGGGACGGCTTTTAACTATGGCTACACCTTC.

This clonotype was seen at least ten times. This rearrangement joins TRBV18 to TRBJ2-3; D might be TRBD1 or TRBD2, each matching 5 bases. CDR1 is KGHSH and CDR2 is LQKENI in the germline V gene. The CDR3 length is 12 residues. V lost 1 base, J lost 9 bases, and 8 bases lay in between. In nucleotides, the CDR3 is TGTGCCAGCTCACCACTCGAGGGGACGCAGTATTTT. Protein product: CASSPLEGTQYF.

V gene TRBV20-1 combines with J gene TRBJ1-1; D call uncertain. Trimming cost V 3 bases and J 1 base, with 9 bases left between them. Germline V gene sequence: CDR1 DFQATT, CDR2 SNEGSKA (reference sequence). The CDR3 is made up of 13 amino acids. Here the CDR3 reads CSASKGGNTEAFF. The DNA of the CDR3 is TGCAGTGCTAGTAAGGGAGGGAACACTGAAGCTTTCTTT.

This rearrangement joins TRBV20-1 to TRBJ1-4; TRBD1 matches 9 bases. The CDR3 runs to 19 residues. CDR1 is DFQATT and CDR2 is SNEGSKA in the germline V gene (reference sequence). V lost 1 base to trimming and J lost 1 base; unmatched junction nucleotides: 13. CDR3 loop: CSARGVGGTGTETNEKLFF. The CDR3 region has the DNA TGCAGTGCTAGAGGTGTCGGAGGGACAGGGACAGAAACTAATGAAAAACTGTTTTTT.

V is TRBV6-5 and J is TRBJ1-2, with 10 bases matching TRBD1. J lost 8 bases, V lost 8 bases, and 2 bases had no gene match. This CDR3 is built from 11 residues. Germline V CDR1 and CDR2: MNHEY, SVGAGI. The CDR3 DNA reads TGTGCCAGCGGGACAGGGGAAGGCTACACCTTC. This gives the protein CASGTGEGYTF.